One sample yielded the 3 T cell receptor beta chains listed below, sequenced in a study of blood T cell repertoires in COVID-19. Sequenced by immunoSEQ multiplex PCR; TCRdb stores in-frame clones only, minus some. The sample contains around 94,000 clones, roughly 86% of which appear only once. Material: peripheral blood. The source is a man in his fifties or sixties with active or convalescent COVID-19.

Details on this clone: Distinct nucleotide sequences in the sample also encode this CDR3. The chain links TRBV28 to TRBJ1-3; the D gene is possibly TRBD1 (6 bases). The V gene lost 6 bases and the J gene lost 4 bases, with 13 bases spanning the gap. Germline CDR1 is MDHEN and CDR2 is SYDVKM. There are 14 residues in the CDR3. Written as DNA, the CDR3 is TGTGCCAGCAGGACTACAGGGCCAGGAAACACCATATATTTT. Residues: CASRTTGPGNTIYF.

The chain employs TRBV2 and TRBJ1-2; D is unresolved. V shed 6 bases and J shed 2 bases, with 10 bases lying between them. The V gene's germline CDR1 is SNHLY and CDR2 FYNNEI. The CDR3 runs to 13 residues. The CDR3 DNA sequence: TGTGCCAGCAGCCTTGGGCAGAACTATGGCTACACCTTC. Its translation is CASSLGQNYGYTF.

V and J are TRBV4-1 and TRBJ2-2, with 7 positions matching TRBD2. Germline V gene data show CDR1 as MGHRA and CDR2 as YSYEKL. The CDR3 loop spans 17 amino acids. The trim removed 0 bases at V and 2 bases at J, leaving 6 bases unmatched. In DNA, the CDR3 is TGCGCCAGCAGCCAAGATCGGGGGGACGAAAACACCGGGGAGCTGTTTTTT. Translating it yields CASSQDRGDENTGELFF.